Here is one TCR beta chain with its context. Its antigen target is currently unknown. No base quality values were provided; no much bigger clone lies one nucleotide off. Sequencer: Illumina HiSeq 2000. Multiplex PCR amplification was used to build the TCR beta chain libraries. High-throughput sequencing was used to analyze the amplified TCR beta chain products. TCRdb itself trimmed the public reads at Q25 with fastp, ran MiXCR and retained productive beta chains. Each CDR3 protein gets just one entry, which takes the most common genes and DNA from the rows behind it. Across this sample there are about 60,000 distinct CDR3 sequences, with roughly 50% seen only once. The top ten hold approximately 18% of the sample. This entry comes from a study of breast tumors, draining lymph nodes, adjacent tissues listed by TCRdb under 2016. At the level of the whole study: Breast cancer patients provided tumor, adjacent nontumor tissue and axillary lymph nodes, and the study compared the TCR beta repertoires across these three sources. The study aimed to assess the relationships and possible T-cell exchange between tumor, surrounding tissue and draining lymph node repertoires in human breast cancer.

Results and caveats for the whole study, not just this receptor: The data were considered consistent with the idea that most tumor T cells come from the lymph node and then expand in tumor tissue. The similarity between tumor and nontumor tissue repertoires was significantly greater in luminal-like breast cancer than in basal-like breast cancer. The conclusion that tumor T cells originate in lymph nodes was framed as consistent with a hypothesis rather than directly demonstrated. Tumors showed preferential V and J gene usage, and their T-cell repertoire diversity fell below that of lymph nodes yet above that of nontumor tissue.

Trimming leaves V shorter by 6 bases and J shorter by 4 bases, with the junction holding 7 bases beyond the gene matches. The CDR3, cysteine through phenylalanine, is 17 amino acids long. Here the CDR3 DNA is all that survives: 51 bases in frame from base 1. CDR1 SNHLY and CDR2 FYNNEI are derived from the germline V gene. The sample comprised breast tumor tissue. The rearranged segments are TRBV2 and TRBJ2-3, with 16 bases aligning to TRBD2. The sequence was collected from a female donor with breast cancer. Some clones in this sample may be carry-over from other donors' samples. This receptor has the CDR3 CASSSGTSGGAADTQYF. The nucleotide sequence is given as TGTGCCAGCAGCTCCGGGACTAGCGGGGGGGCGGCAGATACGCAGTATTTT.